This paragraph reports one T cell receptor (beta chain). Original processing notes: Nucleated cell number was recorded as an estimate derived from reference gene primer amplification. Only in-frame clones appear in the TCRdb table, and some are missing; sequencing was by immunoSEQ multiplex PCR. V and J calls and clone size follow that table, whereas D and trimming were derived from the DNA. The data show fewer than 130,000 clones, 65% to 90% seen once. The sample belongs to a study of blood T cell repertoires in COVID-19. Study details: COVID-19 samples collected from the United States, Italy and Spain covered acute and convalescent phases. T cells, B-cell-depleted T cells, or PBMCs supplied cDNA or gDNA.

The sample taken for sequencing was peripheral blood. The clonotype originates from a woman aged 60-75 years with acute or convalescent COVID-19.

The CDR3 loop is CASSMGLAGGGFAGELFF. The CDR3 coding sequence is TGTGCCAGTAGTATGGGACTAGCGGGGGGCGGTTTCGCCGGGGAGCTGTTTTTT. The gene calls are TRBV19 and TRBJ2-2; 15 bases match TRBD2. The V gene's germline CDR1 is LNHDA and CDR2 SQIVND (reference sequence). This CDR3 has 18 amino acids. Trimming cost V 3 bases and J 6 bases; bases outside gene matches: 8.